Described below is a single TCR beta chain sequence and its context. Germline trimming cut 5 bases from V and 5 bases from J; bases unmatched to any gene: 6. CDR1 and CDR2 (germline): SGHTA, FQGNSA. The CDR3 is 15 residues long. Assay used: immunoSEQ multiplex PCR; TCRdb lists only in-frame clones, some missing. The sample consists of millions of clones, about 93% of them appearing once. Naivety among CD8 cells was defined by CD45RO negativity and positive CCR7 selection, thereby excluding terminally differentiated effector memory CD45RA+ cells. The donor cohort consisted entirely of Caucasian adults residing in Nashville, Tennessee. The record originates from a study of shared clonotypes between healthy human individuals.

This sequence was found in a man aged 18 to 30 in good health. Some clones in this sample may be carry-over from other donors' samples. The sequenced material came from naive CD8+ T cells from PBMCs. The J gene is TRBJ2-1, the V gene TRBV7-2, with 10 bases identical to TRBD2. Here the CDR3 reads CASSGGLAPHNEQFF. The CDR3 nucleotides read TGTGCCAGCAGCGGGGGACTAGCGCCGCACAATGAGCAGTTCTTC. The whole variable domain, filled in from reference TRBV7-2 and TRBJ2-1, reads GAGVSQSPSNKVTEKGKDVELRCDPISGHTALYWYRQSLGQGLEFLIYFQGNSAPDKSGLPSDRFSAERTGGSVSTLTIQRTQQEDSAVYLCASSGGLAPHNEQFFGPGTRLTVL.